The entry below gives a single TCR beta chain sequence along with its context. The source of the sample is a study of Tregs in tolerant kidney transplant recipients. Study details: Related graft donors supplied nonmyeloablative bone marrow transplants, and mixed chimerism was transient.

The germline V gene has CDR1 SGHRS and CDR2 YFSETQ. Trimming shortened V by 0 bases and J by 1 base, and 12 bases separated the two germline ends. This CDR3 has 16 amino acids. Libraries were prepared by immunoSEQ multiplex PCR; TCRdb keeps only in-frame clonotypes and omits some of them. This sample has fewer than 65,000 clones; approximately 83% occur once, and the top ten carry under 2.5%. The sequencing here drew on Tregs from blood, taken before the transplant. The receptor comes from a human donor who received a combined kidney and bone marrow transplant. The rearrangement links TRBV5-1 to TRBJ2-3; weak D call: TRBD1 (5 bases). The CDR3 DNA follows: TGCGCCAGCAGCTTGGACCCAGGGATGGGCACAGATACGCAGTATTTT. Its translation is CASSLDPGMGTDTQYF.